The TCR beta chain under discussion was sequenced for a study of neurological immune-mediated disorders. cDNA synthesis was performed by 5'RACE with 10-nucleotide random UMIs. Via MiXCR, TCRdb re-called the 5' RACE reads, giving one row per CDR3 protein. The profile covers some 15,000 distinct CDR3 sequences, with roughly 13% appearing a single time and about 40% taken by the ten largest. This clonotype was recorded at least ten times. Material: CD8+ T cells from blood. This clonotype was sampled from a female donor with HTLV-1-associated myelopathy (HAM/TSP).

In DNA, the CDR3 is TGTGCCAGCAGTCCGACAGGCTTAACTGAAGCTTTCTTT. Translation: CASSPTGLTEAFF. V is TRBV12-3 or TRBV12-4 and J is TRBJ1-1; a weak D match, TRBD1 (6 bases). V was trimmed by 5 bases and J by 5 bases, leaving 12 bases between them. The CDR3 runs to 13 residues.